These 18 T cell receptor beta chains were sequenced from one sample in a study of radiotherapy plus CTLA-4 blockade in lung cancer. Measured with immunoSEQ multiplex PCR; TCRdb has only the in-frame clones, and not every one. The sample carries 90,000 to 95,000 clones, about four fifths recorded once. The sample consisted of peripheral blood, taken from a patient treated with radiotherapy plus ipilimumab. These receptors originate from a human donor with non-small cell lung cancer who had stable disease on radiotherapy plus ipilimumab.

The chain links TRBV28 to TRBJ2-5; 7 bases align to TRBD1. J was trimmed by 5 bases and V by 4 bases; bases with no gene match: 10. The CDR3 loop spans 15 amino acids. Germline assignment: CDR1 MDHEN and CDR2 SYDVKM. As DNA, the CDR3 is TGTGCCAGCAGTTCCAGGGGGATCGATCGGGAGACCCAGTACTTC. Amino acids: CASSSRGIDRETQYF.

The chain combines TRBV5-4 with TRBJ2-7; D possibly uses TRBD1 or TRBD2 (5 bases each). V lost 1 base to trimming and J lost 5 bases, with 16 bases between them. From germline, CDR1 is SGHNT and CDR2 YYREEE (reference sequence). CDR3 length: 15 residues. The CDR3 here is CASSLRTGPADEQYF. The CDR3 coding sequence is TGTGCCAGCAGCTTGCGGACGGGACCAGCCGACGAGCAGTACTTC.

The chain recombines TRBV28 with TRBJ1-4, with a tentative D call TRBD1 (5 bases). The CDR3 totals 16 residues. V dropped 4 bases and J dropped 2 bases, with 14 bases sitting between them. Germline V CDR1 and CDR2: MDHEN, SYDVKM. CDR3 sequence (DNA): TGTGCCAGCAGTTCCGGGGGAGGTTGGACTAATGAAAAACTGTTTTTT. Translating it yields CASSSGGGWTNEKLFF.

The chain links TRBV5-7 to TRBJ2-7, with a tentative D call TRBD1 (6 bases). TRBV5-7 is sorted into the ORF group, with uncertain function. The CDR3 runs 15 residues. Trimming took 4 bases from V and 0 from J, leaving 14 bases between them. Here the CDR3 DNA reads TGTGCCAGCAGCAGTCCTTACAGGGCCTCCTACGAGCAGTACTTC. This translates into CASSSPYRASYEQYF.

The CDR3 here is CASSRTDTGNTIYF. The CDR3 DNA reads TGTGCCAGCAGCCGGACAGACACGGGAAACACCATATATTTT. The V and J genes are TRBV5-6 and TRBJ1-3, with D perhaps TRBD1 (6 bases). Germline V gene lookup returns CDR1 SGHDT and CDR2 YYEEEE. The CDR3 runs 14 residues. V was shortened by 4 bases and J by 4 bases, with 12 bases between the two germline ends.

This chain uses TRBV5-1 with TRBJ2-7; 8 nucleotides agree with TRBD1. With 3 bases clipped from V and 2 bases from J, the junction kept 10 bases outside the gene matches. This CDR3 spans 16 amino acids. Germline CDR1 and CDR2: SGHRS and YFSETQ. Written as DNA, the CDR3 is TGCGCCAGCAGCTCTGAGGCGGGACAGGTGACCTACGAGCAGTACTTC. Translated: CASSSEAGQVTYEQYF.

This clone was seen once. The V call is TRBV6-5, the J call TRBJ1-1; D is uncertain. Trimming took off 6 bases at V and 0 bases at J, with 11 bases between the two ends. The CDR3 runs 14 residues. Germline CDR1 is MNHEY and CDR2 is SVGAGI. The CDR3 here is CASRSLLLNTEAFF. In DNA, the CDR3 is TGTGCCAGCAGAAGTCTCCTTTTGAACACTGAAGCTTTCTTT.

This chain uses TRBV18 with TRBJ1-5; TRBD1 matches 11 bases. Germline V gene lookup returns CDR1 KGHSH and CDR2 LQKENI. The CDR3 runs 15 residues. Trimming took 2 bases from V and 6 from J; bases not matched to a gene: 3. For the CDR3, the DNA is TGTGCCAGCTCACCAGGGACAGGGGGGGGTCAGCCCCAGCATTTT. Amino acid sequence: CASSPGTGGGQPQHF. Full variable domain (rest looked up from reference TRBV18 and TRBJ1-5): NAGVMQNPRHLVRRRGQEARLRCSPMKGHSHVYWYRQLPEEGLKFMVYLQKENIIDESGMPKERFSAEFPKEGPSILRIQQVVRGDSAAYFCASSPGTGGGQPQHFGDGTRLSIL.

V is TRBV6-1 and J is TRBJ1-6; maybe TRBD1 (5 bases). CDR3 length: 14 amino acids. Germline-derived CDR1 and CDR2 are MNHNS and SASEGT. The V end was cut by 4 bases, the J end by 5 bases, with 9 bases between. CDR3 amino acids: CASSATEHNSPLHF. DNA for the CDR3: TGTGCCAGCAGTGCGACAGAACATAATTCACCCCTCCACTTT.

The V and J genes are TRBV18 and TRBJ1-4; 7 bases agree with TRBD1. CDR3 length: 15 amino acids. Losses at the gene ends were 6 bases for V and 0 bases for J; bases not matched to a gene: 4. CDR1 is KGHSH, CDR2 LQKENI, per germline. CDR3 sequence reads: CASSPGQTTNEKLFF. The CDR3 DNA follows: TGTGCCAGCTCGCCGGGACAGACAACTAATGAAAAACTGTTTTTT.

The count of this clone is one. The rearrangement joins TRBV2 to TRBJ1-1; the D gene is possibly TRBD1 (5 bases). V lost 8 bases to trimming and J lost 1 base, with 8 bases between them. Germline CDR1 is SNHLY and CDR2 is FYNNEI. CDR3 size: 12 residues. CDR3 sequence reads: CASGGANTEAFF. CDR3 in DNA: TGTGCCAGCGGAGGGGCGAACACTGAAGCTTTCTTT.

The chain is built from TRBV2 and TRBJ2-7; 12 bases line up with TRBD1. Trimming took 8 bases from V and 4 from J; bases not matched to a gene: 6. CDR1 and CDR2 from the germline V gene are SNHLY and FYNNEI. This CDR3 has 14 residues. The CDR3 sequence is CASRWDRGQYEQYF. CDR3 DNA sequence: TGTGCCAGCCGCTGGGACAGGGGGCAGTACGAGCAGTACTTC.

V and J are TRBV28 and TRBJ1-5, with D possibly TRBD1 on 5 matching bases. There are 16 residues in the CDR3. V lost 6 bases to trimming and J lost 2 bases, with 17 bases between them. The germline V gene encodes CDR1 MDHEN and CDR2 SYDVKM. CDR3 in amino acids: CASSSPRAEGNQPQHF. The DNA of the CDR3 is TGTGCCAGCAGCTCACCCAGGGCAGAGGGCAATCAGCCCCAGCATTTT.

This clone was seen a few times. This sequence joins TRBV29-1 and TRBJ2-7; tentatively, D is TRBD1 or TRBD2 (6 bases each). The V end was cut by 7 bases, the J end by 0 bases, with 19 bases between. Per germline, CDR1 SQVTM and CDR2 ANQGSEA. This CDR3 comprises 15 residues. The CDR3 loop is CSASKEGGPSYEQYF. The CDR3 DNA is TGCAGCGCCTCAAAAGAGGGGGGACCCTCCTACGAGCAGTACTTC.

The chain has TRBV5-5 and TRBJ1-1; TRBD1 is a possible D gene (6 bases). This CDR3 is 19 amino acids long. The germline V gene encodes CDR1 SGHKS and CDR2 YYEKEE (reference sequence). Deletions cut 4 bases from V and 1 base from J, with 26 bases between. CDR3 protein: CASSPLMLAGATSNTEAFF. In DNA, the CDR3 is TGTGCCAGCAGCCCCCTAATGCTGGCAGGGGCAACTTCGAACACTGAAGCTTTCTTT.

This clone was picked up one time. The genes are TRBV5-1 and TRBJ2-1; tentatively, D is TRBD1 (5 bases). Germline V gene data show CDR1 as SGHRS and CDR2 as YFSETQ. Trimming cost V 0 bases and J 0 bases, with 10 bases left between them. The CDR3 extends over 16 amino acids. DNA for the CDR3: TGCGCCAGCAGCTTGGGACAGTTAAGCTCCTACAATGAGCAGTTCTTC. Amino acids: CASSLGQLSSYNEQFF.

The rearrangement links TRBV11-2 to TRBJ1-1; TRBD1 matches at 7 bases. Losses at the gene ends were 5 bases for V and 7 bases for J; bases not matched to a gene: 10. Per the germline V gene, CDR1 is SGHAT and CDR2 is FQNNGV. CDR3 size: 14 residues. CDR3 residues: CASSPSPGTDEAFF. The CDR3 DNA reads TGTGCCAGCAGCCCTTCCCCCGGGACAGATGAAGCTTTCTTT.

As DNA, the CDR3 is TGTGCCAGCAGTATTCACTACGAGCAGTACTTC. It encodes CASSIHYEQYF. This chain uses TRBV27 with TRBJ2-7; D is undetermined. This CDR3 has 11 amino acids. The germline gives CDR1 MNHEY, CDR2 SMNVEV (reference sequence). With 5 bases removed from V and 3 bases from J, the gap between germline ends came to 5 bases.